Listed below are T cell receptor beta chains from one sample, sequenced in a study of T cells in Graves' hyperthyroidism and ophthalmopathy. TCRdb re-derived calls from the multiplex PCR reads in MiXCR, one entry per CDR3 protein. Here the sample spans about 560,000 distinct CDR3 sequences, approximately 16% being singletons. Sequenced sample: blood. These receptors came from a woman aged 18 to 35 with Graves' hyperthyroidism. Both conserved end residues are part of each CDR3. D genes are given only for firm matches. Not all rows give a size; the values are once, few, many and, for expanded clones, a class.

size	D	V	J	CDR3	DNA
many	.	TRBV20-1	TRBJ2-3	CSARVTPTPTDTQYF	TGCAGTGCAAGAGTGACTCCTACCCCCACAGATACGCAGTATTTT
few	TRBD2	TRBV12-3/TRBV12-4	TRBJ2-1	CASSPPSGGYNEQFF	TGTGCCAGCAGCCCGCCTAGCGGGGGGTACAATGAGCAGTTCTTC
many	TRBD1	TRBV12-3/TRBV12-4	TRBJ1-1	CASTPDRVIVAFF	TGTGCCAGCACACCAGACAGGGTGATTGTGGCTTTCTTT
many	.	TRBV2	TRBJ1-1	CASSIRGGNTEAFF	TGTGCCAGCAGCATCAGGGGTGGGAACACTGAAGCTTTCTTT
many	TRBD2	TRBV3-1	TRBJ2-1	CASSPLAGTYNEQFF	TGTGCCAGCAGCCCGCTAGCGGGCACCTACAATGAGCAGTTCTTC
many	TRBD1	TRBV2	TRBJ2-7	CASSLETGPYEQYF	TGTGCCAGCAGTCTGGAGACAGGGCCCTACGAGCAGTACTTC
few	TRBD2	TRBV6-1	TRBJ2-1	CASSGGAGGEQFF	TGTGCCAGCAGCGGGGGGGCGGGTGGTGAGCAGTTCTTC
few	.	TRBV24-1	TRBJ2-3	CATSDLSSTDTQYF	TGTGCCACCAGTGATTTATCTAGCACAGATACGCAGTATTTT
many	TRBD2	TRBV7-2	TRBJ2-3	CASSSLLADGTDTQYF	TGTGCCAGCAGCTCGTTACTAGCGGACGGCACAGATACGCAGTATTTT
many	.	TRBV18	TRBJ1-1	CASSTDLNTEAFF	TGTGCCAGCTCTACCGATCTGAACACTGAAGCTTTCTTT
.	.	TRBV20-1	TRBJ2-2	CSARDRDSGFIDTGELFF	TGCAGTGCTAGGGACCGGGACTCCGGGTTTATAGACACCGGGGAGCTGTTTTTT
few	TRBD2	TRBV6-4	TRBJ2-1	CASSDSGGANEQFF	TGTGCCAGCAGTGATAGCGGGGGGGCCAATGAGCAGTTCTTC